Each of the 25 T cell receptor beta chains below was sequenced from the same sample in a study of molecular identifiers for immune sequencing clone quantification. TCRdb independently ran MiXCR on the PCR reads; one entry per CDR3 protein. The table includes under 600,000 distinct CDR3 sequences, 20% to 25% detected once. The sequencing input was naive CD8+ T cells from blood, with Jurkat cell RNA spiked in. Subset reported: FACS-sorted CD8+CD4-CCR7+CD45RA+ naive T cells. These receptor sequences come from a human donor in good health. Some libraries in this study had Jurkat cell RNA spiked in.

The V call is TRBV6-5, the J call TRBJ2-3; tentatively, D is TRBD2 (7 bases). Trimming removed 5 bases from V and 0 bases from J, with 15 bases in between. This CDR3 contains 16 residues. The germline CDR1 and CDR2 sequences are MNHEY and SVGAGI. Written as DNA, the CDR3 is TGTGCCAGCAGTCCCCGGAAGGGGGGGAGCACAGATACGCAGTATTTT. Translated, it gives CASSPRKGGSTDTQYF.

As concerns this clonotype: At one end the junction does not follow the germline gene, possibly because of a read error. J is TRBJ1-3 and V is TRBV6-1; D is unresolved. The CDR3 length is 14 residues. Per germline, CDR1 MNHNS and CDR2 SASEGT. The CDR3 protein is CASSDSSSGDTIYF. DNA for the CDR3: TGTGCCAGCAGTGACAGCTCGTCTGGAGACACCATATATTTT.

In this sample, this clonotype turned up many times. The genes are TRBV19 and TRBJ2-3; no clear D. The germline V and J ends were trimmed by 3 bases and 6 bases, with 13 bases remaining between them. The germline V gene has CDR1 LNHDA and CDR2 SQIVND (reference sequence). The CDR3 sequence is 14 residues long. The CDR3 region is CASSISQKGDTQYF. The CDR3 coding sequence is TGTGCCAGTAGTATCTCACAGAAAGGGGATACGCAGTATTTT.

This clonotype was seen a single time. Given a much more abundant clone one base away, this may be a read error. In this CDR3 the conserved last residue, phenylalanine or tryptophan, is missing, so a read error is likely. The gene calls are TRBV7-9 and TRBJ2-2, with a tentative D call TRBD2 (6 bases). The germline V and J ends were trimmed by 5 bases and 0 bases, with 16 bases remaining between them. In germline, CDR1 is SEHNR, CDR2 FQNEAQ (reference sequence). The CDR3 runs to 17 residues. The CDR3 DNA sequence: TGTGCCAGCAGCCCCGGGACTCGAGACCCGAACACCGGGGAGCTGTTTTCT. Protein product: CASSPGTRDPNTGELFS.

This clonotype has a count of ten or more. This chain uses TRBV7-9 with TRBJ1-1; D might be TRBD1 (5 bases). Germline V gene data show CDR1 as SEHNR and CDR2 as FQNEAQ (reference sequence). The CDR3 runs to 12 residues. The germline V and J ends were trimmed by 5 bases and 5 bases, with 9 bases remaining between them. The CDR3 here is CASSRGGTEAFF. The CDR3 DNA reads as TGTGCCAGCAGCCGTGGGGGTACTGAAGCTTTCTTT.

In this sample, this clonotype turned up many times. The V call is TRBV5-5, the J call TRBJ2-7; D is perhaps TRBD1 (5 bases). V was pared by 0 bases and J by 2 bases, with 9 bases between. The CDR3 consists of 14 residues. From germline, CDR1 is SGHKS and CDR2 YYEKEE (reference sequence). The CDR3 protein is CASSLAPDTYEQYF. The CDR3 DNA is TGTGCCAGCAGCTTGGCCCCGGACACCTACGAGCAGTACTTC.

This clonotype showed up many times. The genes are TRBV6-5 and TRBJ2-1; D is perhaps TRBD1 or TRBD2 (5 bases each). V was clipped by 8 bases and J by 3 bases, with 11 bases between them. The CDR3 is 13 residues long. CDR1 and CDR2 (germline): MNHEY, SVGAGI. CDR3 amino acids: CASAGASYNEQFF. The CDR3 DNA is TGTGCCAGCGCCGGGGCAAGCTACAATGAGCAGTTCTTC.

This rearrangement joins TRBV6-5 to TRBJ2-3, with TRBD2 matching over 10 bases. The V gene end was trimmed by 0 bases and the J gene end by 4 bases; junction bases not matched to a gene: 10. The germline V gene has CDR1 MNHEY and CDR2 SVGAGI. This CDR3 region has 18 residues. The CDR3 sequence: CASSYSAGTSVISDTQYF. Written as DNA, the CDR3 is TGTGCCAGCAGTTACTCGGCCGGGACTAGCGTTATATCAGATACGCAGTATTTT.

The CDR3 DNA reads as TGTGCCACCAGTGATCCAAGCACCGGGGAGCTGTTTTTT. This codes for CATSDPSTGELFF. The genes are TRBV24-1 and TRBJ2-2; D unclear. The V end lost 3 bases, the J end lost 4 bases, and 5 bases lay between the germline ends. CDR3 length: 13 residues. CDR1 and CDR2 from the germline V gene are KGHDR and SFDVKD.

The rearrangement uses TRBV4-2 and TRBJ2-7, with 7 bases fitting TRBD1. This CDR3 contains 15 residues. V dropped 2 bases and J dropped 1; count of bases not matched to a gene: 5. Germline values: CDR1 LGHNA, CDR2 YNFKEQ. The CDR3 DNA reads as TGTGCCAGCAGCCAACCCGGACAGGTTTCCTACGAGCAGTACTTC. This codes for CASSQPGQVSYEQYF.

A few counts support this clonotype. The chain combines TRBV7-9 with TRBJ1-1, with 9 bases aligning to TRBD1. V dropped 4 bases and J dropped 3; count of bases not matched to a gene: 3. This CDR3 has 14 residues. The germline V gene encodes CDR1 SEHNR and CDR2 FQNEAQ (reference sequence). The CDR3 spells CASSSRDRDTEAFF. CDR3 DNA: TGTGCCAGCAGCTCCCGGGACAGGGACACTGAAGCTTTCTTT.

The rearrangement joins TRBV9 to TRBJ1-2; D ambiguous. The V gene lost 0 bases and the J gene lost 2 bases, with 14 bases spanning the gap. The germline gives CDR1 SGDLS, CDR2 YYNGEE. CDR3 size: 16 residues. The CDR3 nucleotides read TGTGCCAGCAGCGTAGGATCAGTTAGAGTCAACTATGGCTACACCTTC. This sequence encodes CASSVGSVRVNYGYTF.

The table lists this clonotype with many counts. This chain joins TRBV20-1 and TRBJ2-7; 9 bases match TRBD1. The CDR3 runs to 13 residues. Germline V gene data show CDR1 as DFQATT and CDR2 as SNEGSKA (reference sequence). DNA for the CDR3: TGCAGCGCGCGACAGGGGGGAAGCTACGAGCAGTACTTC. Residues: CSARQGGSYEQYF.

This clonotype has a count of ten or more. The rearrangement links TRBV10-1 to TRBJ2-5, with 9 positions matching TRBD2. Losses at the gene ends were 2 bases for V and 2 bases for J; bases not matched to a gene: 3. CDR3 length: 15 residues. From germline, CDR1 is WNHNN and CDR2 SYGVQD (reference sequence). CDR3 residues: CASSEGTSRQETQYF. For the CDR3, the DNA is TGCGCCAGCAGTGAGGGGACTAGCAGACAAGAGACCCAGTACTTC.

The table lists this clonotype with a few counts. This rearrangement joins TRBV4-3 to TRBJ1-2; 8 positions match TRBD1. CDR3 length: 17 amino acids. From germline, CDR1 is LGHNA and CDR2 YSLEER. V lost 0 bases to trimming and J lost 4 bases; unmatched junction nucleotides: 10. The CDR3 is CASSQDRPGTGPYGYTF. In nucleotides, the CDR3 is TGCGCCAGCAGCCAAGACCGCCCCGGGACAGGTCCCTATGGCTACACCTTC.

The genes are TRBV7-2 and TRBJ2-5; D gene ambiguous. The V gene's germline CDR1 is SGHTA and CDR2 FQGNSA. Trimming cost V 6 bases and J 5 bases, with 13 bases left between them. The CDR3 totals 13 residues. The CDR3, as DNA: TGTGCCAGCAGGCAACTCACCGTGGAGACCCAGTACTTC. This sequence encodes CASRQLTVETQYF.

This clonotype was seen at least ten times. V usage is TRBV28 and J usage is TRBJ2-7, with unresolved D. Germline-derived CDR1 and CDR2 are MDHEN and SYDVKM. The germline V and J ends were trimmed by 3 bases and 0 bases, with 24 bases remaining between them. The CDR3 covers 19 residues. The CDR3 here is CASSFPPHRFKGRSYEQYF. Here the CDR3 DNA reads TGTGCCAGCAGTTTCCCACCTCACCGGTTTAAGGGTCGCTCCTACGAGCAGTACTTC.

Of note for this clonotype: A much larger clonotype is one base distant, so this may be a read error. V gene TRBV6-5 combines with J gene TRBJ1-3; 7 bases are shared with TRBD1. The CDR3 is 15 residues long. Germline CDR1 is MNHEY and CDR2 is SVGAGI. Here the CDR3 reads CVSKTTGVSGNTIYF. The CDR3 DNA follows: TGTGTCAGCAAGACCACAGGGGTATCCGGAAACACCATATATTTT.

This clonotype was detected ten times or more. V is TRBV7-9 and J is TRBJ2-3; TRBD2 agrees at 13 bases. The CDR3 loop spans 24 amino acids. V lost 6 bases to trimming and J lost 0 bases; unmatched junction nucleotides: 27. The germline V gene has CDR1 SEHNR and CDR2 FQNEAQ (reference sequence). The CDR3: CASSTTTGTSGIVVLELSTDTQYF. CDR3 nucleotides: TGTGCCAGCAGTACAACGACAGGGACTAGCGGGATAGTAGTCCTGGAGCTTAGCACAGATACGCAGTATTTT. The full variable domain, with the rest looked up from reference TRBV7-9 and TRBJ2-3, is DTGVSQNPRHKITKRGQNVTFRCDPISEHNRLYWYRQTLGQGPEFLTYFQNEAQLEKSRLLSDRFSAERPKGSFSTLEIQRTEQGDSAMYLCASSTTTGTSGIVVLELSTDTQYFGPGTRLTVL.

Note on this clonotype: Relative to the germline gene, one junction end is altered; a read error may explain this. The gene calls are TRBV7-2 and TRBJ2-3; TRBD2 agrees at 15 bases. Germline loops: CDR1 SGHTA, CDR2 FQGNSA. The CDR3 consists of 20 residues. CDR3 in DNA: TGTGCCAGCAGCTCCAACGGACTAGCGGGAGGGGTCAGAATCACAGATACGCAGTGTTTT. Encoded protein: CASSSNGLAGGVRITDTQCF.

V gene TRBV15 combines with J gene TRBJ1-5, with 8 bases aligning to TRBD1. Germline V gives CDR1 LNHNV, CDR2 YYDKDF (reference sequence). V gave up 7 bases and J gave up 6 bases; unmatched junction bases: 8. The CDR3 spans 14 residues. CDR3 sequence reads: CATTRDRTAQPQHF. In nucleotides, the CDR3 is TGTGCCACCACCAGGGACAGGACAGCTCAGCCCCAGCATTTT. The variable domain in full, completed from reference TRBV15 and TRBJ1-5, reads DAMVIQNPRYQVTQFGKPVTLSCSQTLNHNVMYWYQQKSSQAPKLLFHYYDKDFNNEADTPDNFQSRRPNTSFCFLDIRSPGLGDTAMYLCATTRDRTAQPQHFGDGTRLSIL.

In its sample, this clonotype was seen many times. V and J are TRBV29-1 and TRBJ2-3, with 9 bases aligning to TRBD1. Losses at the gene ends were 3 bases for V and 0 bases for J; bases not matched to a gene: 4. Germline V gives CDR1 SQVTM, CDR2 ANQGSEA. The CDR3 spans 15 residues. CDR3 coding DNA: TGCAGCGTTGAGGGGACAGGGTATAGCACAGATACGCAGTATTTT. Residues: CSVEGTGYSTDTQYF.

In DNA, the CDR3 is TGTGCCAGCAGTGGGACAGCGGGGCGCACAGATACGCAGTATTTT. Translation: CASSGTAGRTDTQYF. The chain uses TRBV12-3 or TRBV12-4 and TRBJ2-3, with D perhaps given as TRBD1 or TRBD2 (7 bases each). This CDR3 has 15 residues. V lost 5 bases to trimming and J lost 1 base, with 13 bases between them.

This clonotype was observed a handful of times. V is TRBV3-1 and J is TRBJ2-3, with TRBD2 matching over 13 bases. The J segment lost 0 bases and the V segment lost 2 bases, leaving 11 bases of the junction unmatched. CDR1 LGHDT and CDR2 YNNKEL come from the germline V gene (reference sequence). The CDR3 has 20 amino acids. CDR3 residues: CASSQLVPGLAGTSTDTQYF. DNA of the CDR3: TGTGCCAGCAGCCAACTCGTCCCGGGACTAGCGGGGACTAGCACAGATACGCAGTATTTT.

This clonotype occurred a few times. The chain couples TRBV11-3 to TRBJ2-1, with 13 bases that match TRBD2. V gave up 5 bases and J gave up 7 bases; unmatched junction bases: 8. CDR3 length equals 16 residues. The V gene's germline CDR1 is SGHNT and CDR2 YENEEA. CDR3 loop: CASSPQGTSGINEQFF. The CDR3 DNA sequence: TGTGCCAGCAGCCCGCAGGGGACTAGCGGGATAAATGAGCAGTTCTTC.